This T cell receptor (beta chain) was sequenced during a study of lymphopenia after photon versus proton radiotherapy. This clone was counted a single time. The antigen is not known. Study results and limitations: After the lymphocyte nadir, photon-treated repertoires showed oligoclonal expansion, especially of CD8+ Temra cells. Better survival with proton therapy was suggested as possible, not demonstrated. Photon-treated patients lost naive T cells and TCR diversity; proton-treated stayed stable.

Sequenced by immunoSEQ multiplex PCR; TCRdb stores in-frame clones only, minus some. The sample has approximately 21,000 clones; around 85% are singletons. The germline V and J ends were trimmed by 4 bases and 4 bases, with 11 bases remaining between them. CDR1 SGHRS and CDR2 YFSETQ come from the germline V gene. CDR3 length: 13 residues. This sequence joins TRBV5-1 and TRBJ1-2, with D perhaps TRBD1 (6 bases). This clonotype was obtained from a man aged 55 to 69 with pancreatic cancer. Sequencing was performed on peripheral blood, taken from a patient treated with photon-based radiotherapy. The CDR3 here is CASSTQGSYGYTF. CDR3 sequence (DNA): TGCGCCAGCAGCACACAGGGAAGCTATGGCTACACCTTC.